The 11 T cell receptor beta chains below come from one sample, sequenced in a study of fetal regulatory T cell absence and autoimmunity. Only in-frame clones appear in the TCRdb table, and some are missing; sequencing was by immunoSEQ multiplex PCR. The data show around 100,000 clones, 72% seen once. The material sequenced was pancreas tissue. The receptors shown here come from a male donor with IPEX syndrome.

The V and J genes are TRBV7-9 and TRBJ1-5; D gene unclear. V was cut by 5 bases and J by 6 bases, with 8 bases left in between. The CDR3 has 12 amino acids. Germline values: CDR1 SEHNR, CDR2 FQNEAQ (reference sequence). The CDR3 DNA sequence: TGTGCCAGCAGCCGGTCGAGTCAGCCCCAGCATTTT. It is translated as CASSRSSQPQHF.

The rearrangement links TRBV5-4 to TRBJ1-2; D is unresolved. Germline-derived CDR1 and CDR2 are SGHNT and YYREEE (reference sequence). The CDR3 sequence is 11 residues long. The V end lost 0 bases, the J end lost 4 bases, and 1 base lay between the germline ends. CDR3 DNA sequence: TGTGCCAGCAGCTTGGGCTATGGCTACACCTTC. Amino acid sequence: CASSLGYGYTF.

The chain is built from TRBV10-3 and TRBJ2-7; tentative D call: TRBD2 (5 bases). Germline V gene data show CDR1 as ENHRY and CDR2 as SYGVKD. The CDR3 loop spans 15 amino acids. V lost 4 bases and J 3 bases, leaving 16 bases between the germline ends. The CDR3 is CAISGREGVGYEQYF. Here the CDR3 DNA reads TGTGCCATCAGTGGTCGAGAGGGAGTGGGCTACGAGCAGTACTTC.

The rearrangement links TRBV7-9 to TRBJ2-1; D may correspond to TRBD1 or TRBD2 (5 bases each). CDR1 is SEHNR, CDR2 FQNEAQ, per germline (reference sequence). Trimming removed 7 bases at V and 3 bases at J, with 13 bases between. This CDR3 spans 14 amino acids. The CDR3 DNA sequence: TGTGCCAGCACCGGGACGGAGGACTACAATGAGCAGTTCTTC. Amino acid sequence: CASTGTEDYNEQFF.

The rearrangement links TRBV27 to TRBJ2-2; D may correspond to TRBD1 or TRBD2 (5 bases each). V was trimmed by 4 bases and J by 5 bases, leaving 5 bases between them. This CDR3 region has 12 residues. Germline values: CDR1 MNHEY, CDR2 SMNVEV (reference sequence). Written as DNA, the CDR3 is TGTGCCAGCAGTTGGGGGACCGGGGAGCTGTTTTTT. Its translation is CASSWGTGELFF.

The chain employs TRBV30 and TRBJ2-7; 10 bases are shared with TRBD2. Germline CDR1 reads GTSNPN; CDR2 reads SVGIG (reference sequence). V dropped 2 bases and J dropped 2; count of bases not matched to a gene: 6. This CDR3 region has 15 residues. CDR3 DNA sequence: TGTGCCTGGAGTTCCCTAGCGGGAGAACCCTACGAGCAGTACTTC. Amino acid sequence: CAWSSLAGEPYEQYF.

This sequence joins TRBV5-1 and TRBJ2-3; 10 bases fit TRBD2. Germline V gene sequence: CDR1 SGHRS, CDR2 YFSETQ. CDR3 length: 17 amino acids. Unmatched junction bases numbered 5, after V lost 1 base and J lost 0 bases. DNA of the CDR3: TGCGCCAGCAGCTTGCGGACTAGCGGAACTAGCACAGATACGCAGTATTTT. Translation gives CASSLRTSGTSTDTQYF.

V usage is TRBV5-1 and J usage is TRBJ2-7; possible D gene TRBD1, 6 bases. The CDR3 has 14 amino acids. Germline V gene sequence: CDR1 SGHRS, CDR2 YFSETQ. V was cut by 4 bases and J by 0 bases, with 11 bases left in between. This CDR3 is CASSPLGGSYEQYF. The CDR3 bases are TGCGCCAGCAGCCCTCTAGGGGGCTCCTACGAGCAGTACTTC.

This clone appeared a single time. J is TRBJ2-7 and V is TRBV19, with 14 bases fitting TRBD2. With 8 bases clipped from V and 3 bases from J, the junction kept 9 bases outside the gene matches. Germline V CDR1 and CDR2: LNHDA, SQIVND (reference sequence). The length of the CDR3 is 16 residues. CDR3 sequence: CASGTSGRRGNYEQYF. Written as DNA, the CDR3 is TGTGCCAGTGGGACTAGCGGGAGAAGGGGTAACTACGAGCAGTACTTC.

The V and J genes are TRBV5-1 and TRBJ2-3; 10 nucleotides match TRBD1. Germline lookup yields CDR1 SGHRS and CDR2 YFSETQ. The CDR3 extends over 14 amino acids. Trimming took 3 bases from V and 6 from J; bases not matched to a gene: 4. CDR3 region: CASSSGQGTDTQYF. CDR3 in DNA: TGCGCCAGCAGCTCGGGACAGGGGACGGATACGCAGTATTTT.

This clone was counted a single time. The V and J genes are TRBV5-1 and TRBJ2-3; D remains ambiguous. The CDR3 contains 16 residues. Per the germline V gene, CDR1 is SGHRS and CDR2 is YFSETQ. V was pared by 4 bases and J by 6 bases, with 21 bases between. CDR3 coding DNA: TGCGCCAGCAGCCTTCTTTCGCTCTCGGTGTTTGATACGCAGTATTTT. Translated, it gives CASSLLSLSVFDTQYF.